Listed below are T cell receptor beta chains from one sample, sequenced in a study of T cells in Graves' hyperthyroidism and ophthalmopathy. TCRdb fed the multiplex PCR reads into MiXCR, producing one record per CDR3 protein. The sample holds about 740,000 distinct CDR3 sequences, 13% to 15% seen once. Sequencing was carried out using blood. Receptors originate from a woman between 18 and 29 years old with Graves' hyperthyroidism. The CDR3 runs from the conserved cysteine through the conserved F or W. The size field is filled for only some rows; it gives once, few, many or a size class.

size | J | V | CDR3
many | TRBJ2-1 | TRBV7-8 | CASSPDSGRALFF
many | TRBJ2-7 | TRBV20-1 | CSARAPGTGPSYEQYF
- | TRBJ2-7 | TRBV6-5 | CASSYSTGQGAQYF
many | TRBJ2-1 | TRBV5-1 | CASSRKVGDTRYNEQFF
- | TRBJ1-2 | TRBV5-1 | CASSLCWASYGYTF
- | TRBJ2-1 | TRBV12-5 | CASGLGGFNEQFF
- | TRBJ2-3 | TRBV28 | CASSVRGRGTDTQYF
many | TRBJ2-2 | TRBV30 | CAWGLAGVVELFF
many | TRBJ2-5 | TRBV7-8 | CASSLVHGTGRETQYF
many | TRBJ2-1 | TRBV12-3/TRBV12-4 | CASSQRTSGIYNEQFF
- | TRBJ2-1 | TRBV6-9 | CASSSDGAYNEQFF